Shown below are 14 T cell receptor beta chains from a single sample sequenced in a study of CD8 T cells in ankylosing spondylitis. MiXCR, applied by TCRdb to the 5' RACE reads, yields one record per CDR3 protein. The repertoire holds under 200,000 distinct CDR3 sequences, with more than 9% as singletons. The sequencing input was blood, either unsorted or a sorted T cell fraction (not recorded which). The receptors here all came from a male donor with ankylosing spondylitis or in good health (not recorded which).

This clonotype was found once. A much larger clone lies a single base off, so this may be a read error. The V gene is TRBV6-5, the J gene TRBJ2-1; TRBD1 is a possible D gene (5 bases). The ends were cut back, 1 base at V and 12 bases at J, with 16 bases in the middle. This CDR3 comprises 14 residues. Germline lookup yields CDR1 MNHEY and CDR2 SVGAGI. The CDR3 nucleotides are TGTGCCAGCAGTTACTTGGGGCTCCAAGATGCGCAGTTCTTC. Residues: CASSYLGLQDAQFF.

This clonotype occurred many times. The CDR3 region has the DNA TGTGCCAGCAGCTTAATGGCAGGCGGCTACGAGCAGTACTTC. Its translation: CASSLMAGGYEQYF. This rearrangement joins TRBV7-6 to TRBJ2-7; D not certain. Trimming left V 2 bases short and J 3 bases short, with 11 bases between. The CDR3 sequence is 14 residues long. CDR1 is SGHVS and CDR2 is FNYEAQ in the germline V gene.

This rearrangement joins TRBV5-6 to TRBJ1-1; D remains unclear. V was pared by 1 base and J by 2 bases, with 12 bases between. The CDR3 contains 15 residues. Germline CDR1 reads SGHDT; CDR2 reads YYEEEE. The CDR3 reads CASSLSRRSNTEAFF. DNA of the CDR3: TGTGCCAGCAGCTTGTCGCGACGGTCTAACACTGAAGCTTTCTTT.

In this sample, this clonotype turned up many times. The chain links TRBV15 to TRBJ2-5, with TRBD1 matching over 7 bases. Germline V gives CDR1 LNHNV, CDR2 YYDKDF (reference sequence). Losses at the gene ends were 7 bases for V and 1 base for J; bases not matched to a gene: 12. The CDR3 is 16 amino acids. DNA of the CDR3: TGTGCCACCACCGAGGGACAGCCGGGCCTCCAAGAGACCCAGTACTTC. It yields the protein CATTEGQPGLQETQYF.

This clonotype showed up many times. The chain joins TRBV10-2 to TRBJ1-1, with D possibly matching TRBD1 (6 bases). Germline V gene data show CDR1 as WSHSY and CDR2 as SAAADI. V lost 6 bases, J lost 1 base, and 6 bases lay in between. The CDR3 is 12 amino acids. The CDR3 nucleotides are TGCGCCAGCAGAGGGGGGAACACTGAAGCTTTCTTT. This sequence encodes CASRGGNTEAFF.

Of note for this clonotype: A clone one base away is much larger, so this may be a read error. This chain links TRBV12-5 with TRBJ2-3; 10 bases align to TRBD1. CDR3 length: 15 residues. The germline CDR1 and CDR2 sequences are LGHNT and FRNRAP. The CDR3 region is CASGSSTGGTATQYF. DNA of the CDR3: TGTGCTAGTGGTTCCTCGACAGGGGGCACAGCTACGCAGTATTTT.

This clonotype has only a few counts. V is TRBV13 and J is TRBJ2-2; TRBD1 might be the D (6 bases). The CDR3 extends over 16 amino acids. Trimming removed 3 bases at V and 7 bases at J, with 18 bases between. Germline lookup yields CDR1 PRHDT and CDR2 FYEKMQ (reference sequence). CDR3 in DNA: TGTGCCAGCAGCTTCAGGACAGCTCCTCCGGGCGGGGAGCTGTTTTTT. Translating gives CASSFRTAPPGGELFF.

Concerning this clonotype itself: A much larger clone differs from this one at a single base, so this may be a read error. The chain joins TRBV4-2 to TRBJ1-2; 7 bases agree with TRBD1. There are 18 residues in the CDR3. Germline V gives CDR1 LGHNA, CDR2 YNFKEQ. V lost 4 bases to trimming and J lost 4 bases; unmatched junction nucleotides: 18. The CDR3: CASSPEPGQSRGGYGYTF. As DNA, the CDR3 is TGTGCCAGCAGCCCCGAGCCGGGACAGTCTCGTGGGGGCTATGGCTACACCTTC.

This clonotype has just a few counts. The gene calls are TRBV2 and TRBJ2-3, with a tentative D call TRBD2 (6 bases). The CDR3 length is 15 residues. Per germline, CDR1 SNHLY and CDR2 FYNNEI. V was shortened by 4 bases and J by 6 bases, with 17 bases between the two germline ends. Written as DNA, the CDR3 is TGTGCCAGCAGTGGCGGTAGCGGCGGGTGGGATACGCAGTATTTT. Its protein product is CASSGGSGGWDTQYF.

This clonotype was recorded at least ten times. This rearrangement joins TRBV12-3 or TRBV12-4 to TRBJ1-6, with 9 positions matching TRBD1. This CDR3 region has 14 residues. Trimming took 10 bases from V and 10 from J; bases not matched to a gene: 11. Written as DNA, the CDR3 is TGTGCCACCTCTGAGAGGACAGGGGACTCACCCCTCCACTTT. It translates to CATSERTGDSPLHF.

As concerns this clonotype: Its ends do not fully match the called genes, so a read error is possible. The chain has TRBV6-5 and TRBJ2-7, with D possibly TRBD2 on 6 matching bases. Germline V lookup: CDR1 MNHEY, CDR2 SVGAGI. There are 17 residues in the CDR3. This chain's CDR3 is CANSSRPRRAILYEQYF. The CDR3 nucleotides read TGTGCCAACAGTTCCCGTCCCAGGAGGGCCATTCTCTACGAGCAGTACTTC.

In this sample, this clonotype turned up a few times. The chain recombines TRBV6-5 with TRBJ2-2, with TRBD1 matching over 12 bases. CDR3 length: 16 residues. Trimming cost V 2 bases and J 6 bases; bases outside gene matches: 4. In germline, CDR1 is MNHEY, CDR2 SVGAGI. The CDR3 DNA reads as TGTGCCAGCAGTTACGGGACAGGGGGCGTATCCGGGGAGCTGTTTTTT. This translates into CASSYGTGGVSGELFF.

Ten or more counts support this clonotype. The CDR3 DNA sequence: TGCAGTGCTAGAGGTGCTCAGCCCCAGCATTTT. It codes for CSARGAQPQHF. This rearrangement joins TRBV20-1 to TRBJ1-5; D not certain. CDR3 length: 11 amino acids. The V gene's germline CDR1 is DFQATT and CDR2 SNEGSKA (reference sequence). Trimming took off 1 base at V and 6 bases at J, with 4 bases between the two ends.

This clonotype was picked up many times. The genes are TRBV3-1 and TRBJ2-1, with unresolved D. Germline-derived CDR1 and CDR2 are LGHDT and YNNKEL (reference sequence). Trimming took 1 base from V and 8 from J, leaving 15 bases between them. CDR3 length: 15 amino acids. CDR3 nucleotide sequence: TGTGCCAGCAGCCAAGTCCGGCTAGTAGGCGATGAGCAGTTCTTC. Amino acid sequence: CASSQVRLVGDEQFF.